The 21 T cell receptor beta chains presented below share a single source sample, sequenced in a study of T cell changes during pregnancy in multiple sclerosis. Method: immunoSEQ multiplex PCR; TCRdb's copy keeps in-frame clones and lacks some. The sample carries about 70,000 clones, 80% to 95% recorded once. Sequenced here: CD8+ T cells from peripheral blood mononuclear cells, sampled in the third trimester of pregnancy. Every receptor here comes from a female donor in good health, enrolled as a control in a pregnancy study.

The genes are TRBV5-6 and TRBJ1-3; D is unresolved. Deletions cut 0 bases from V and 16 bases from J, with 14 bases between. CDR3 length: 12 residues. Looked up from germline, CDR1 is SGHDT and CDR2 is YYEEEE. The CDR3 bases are TGTGCCAGCAGCTTGGGTGAGACCGGGGATTATTTT. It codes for CASSLGETGDYF.

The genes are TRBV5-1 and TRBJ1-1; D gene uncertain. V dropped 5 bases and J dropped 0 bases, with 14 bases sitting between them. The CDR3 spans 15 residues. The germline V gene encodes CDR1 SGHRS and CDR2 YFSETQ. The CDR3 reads CASSTVPGLNTEAFF. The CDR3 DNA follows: TGCGCCAGCAGTACCGTTCCAGGTCTGAACACTGAAGCTTTCTTT.

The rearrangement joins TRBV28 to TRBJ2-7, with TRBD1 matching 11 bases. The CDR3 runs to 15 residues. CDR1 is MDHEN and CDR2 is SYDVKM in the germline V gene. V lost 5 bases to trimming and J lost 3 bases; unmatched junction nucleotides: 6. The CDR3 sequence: CASSPLGTGGYEQYF. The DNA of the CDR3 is TGTGCCAGCAGTCCCCTCGGGACAGGGGGCTACGAGCAGTACTTC. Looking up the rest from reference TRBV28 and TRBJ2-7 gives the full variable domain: DVKVTQSSRYLVKRTGEKVFLECVQDMDHENMFWYRQDPGLGLRLIYFSYDVKMKEKGDIPEGYSVSREKKERFSLILESASTNQTSMYLCASSPLGTGGYEQYFGPGTRLTVT.

The CDR3 sequence: CASRGYPDTDTQYF. CDR3 nucleotides: TGTGCCAGCCGGGGGTATCCGGACACAGATACGCAGTATTTT. The J gene is TRBJ2-3, the V gene TRBV2, with a weak D call TRBD2 (6 bases). CDR1 is SNHLY and CDR2 is FYNNEI in the germline V gene. The V gene lost 8 bases and the J gene lost 2 bases, with 14 bases spanning the gap. This CDR3 has 14 residues.

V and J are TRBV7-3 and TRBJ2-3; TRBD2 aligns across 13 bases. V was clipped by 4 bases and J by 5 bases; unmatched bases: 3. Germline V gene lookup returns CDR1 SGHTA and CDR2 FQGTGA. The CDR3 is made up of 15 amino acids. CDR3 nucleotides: TGTGCCAGCAGCTGGACTAGCGGGGGCGGAGATACGCAGTATTTT. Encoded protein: CASSWTSGGGDTQYF.

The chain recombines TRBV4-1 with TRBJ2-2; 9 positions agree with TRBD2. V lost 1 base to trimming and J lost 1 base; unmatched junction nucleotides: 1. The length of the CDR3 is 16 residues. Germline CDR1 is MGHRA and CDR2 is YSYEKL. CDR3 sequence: CASSQGSGGNTGELFF. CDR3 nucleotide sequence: TGCGCCAGCAGCCAAGGTAGCGGGGGGAACACCGGGGAGCTGTTTTTT.

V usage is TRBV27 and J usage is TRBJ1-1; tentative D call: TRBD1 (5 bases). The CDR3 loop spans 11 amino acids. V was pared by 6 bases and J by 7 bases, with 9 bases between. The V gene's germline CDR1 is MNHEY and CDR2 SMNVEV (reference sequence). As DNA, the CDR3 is TGTGCCAGCAGGGCAGGGTATGAAGCTTTCTTT. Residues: CASRAGYEAFF.

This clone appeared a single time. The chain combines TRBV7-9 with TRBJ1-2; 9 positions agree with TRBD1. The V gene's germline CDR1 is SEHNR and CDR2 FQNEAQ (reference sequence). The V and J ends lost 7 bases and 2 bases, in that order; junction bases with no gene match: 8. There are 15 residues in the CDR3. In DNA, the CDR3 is TGTGCCAGCACCTTGGGACAGGGTTTGAACTATGGCTACACCTTC. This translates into CASTLGQGLNYGYTF.

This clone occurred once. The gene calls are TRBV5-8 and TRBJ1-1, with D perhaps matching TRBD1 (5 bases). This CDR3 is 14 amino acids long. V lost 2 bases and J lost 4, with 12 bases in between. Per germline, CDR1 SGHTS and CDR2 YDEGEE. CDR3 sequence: CASSFGGVGTEAFF. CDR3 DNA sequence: TGTGCCAGCAGCTTCGGAGGGGTTGGCACTGAAGCTTTCTTT.

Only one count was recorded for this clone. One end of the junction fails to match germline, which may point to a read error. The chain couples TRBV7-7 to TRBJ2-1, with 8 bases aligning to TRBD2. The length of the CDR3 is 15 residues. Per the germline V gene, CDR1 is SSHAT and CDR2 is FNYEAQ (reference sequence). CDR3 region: CASSPSGGVYNEQFF. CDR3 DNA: TGTGCTAGCAGCCCCAGCGGGGGAGTCTACAATGAGCAGTTCTTC.

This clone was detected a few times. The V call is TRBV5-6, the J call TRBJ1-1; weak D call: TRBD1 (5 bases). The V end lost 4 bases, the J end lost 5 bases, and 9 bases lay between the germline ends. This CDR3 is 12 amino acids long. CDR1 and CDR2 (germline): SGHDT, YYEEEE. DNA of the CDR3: TGTGCCAGCAGCGGGGGGACGACTGAAGCTTTCTTT. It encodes CASSGGTTEAFF.

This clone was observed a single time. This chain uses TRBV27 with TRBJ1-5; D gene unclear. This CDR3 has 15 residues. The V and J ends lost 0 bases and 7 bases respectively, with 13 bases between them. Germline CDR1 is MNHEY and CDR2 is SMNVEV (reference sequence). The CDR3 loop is CASSLSPGLRQPQHF. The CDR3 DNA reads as TGTGCCAGCAGTTTATCTCCAGGATTGCGCCAGCCCCAGCATTTT.

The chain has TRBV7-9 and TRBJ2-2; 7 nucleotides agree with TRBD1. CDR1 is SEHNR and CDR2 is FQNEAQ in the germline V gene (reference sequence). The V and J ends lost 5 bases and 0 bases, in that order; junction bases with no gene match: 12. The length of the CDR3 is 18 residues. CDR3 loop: CASSIRDSANTNTGELFF. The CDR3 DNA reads TGTGCCAGCAGCATACGGGACAGTGCTAATACGAACACCGGGGAGCTGTTTTTT.

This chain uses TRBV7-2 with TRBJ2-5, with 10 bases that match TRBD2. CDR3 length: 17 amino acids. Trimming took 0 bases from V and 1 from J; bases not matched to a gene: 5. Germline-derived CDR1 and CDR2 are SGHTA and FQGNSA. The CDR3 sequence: CASSLALAGVLQETQYF. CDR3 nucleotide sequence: TGTGCCAGCAGCTTAGCGCTAGCGGGGGTACTCCAAGAGACCCAGTACTTC.

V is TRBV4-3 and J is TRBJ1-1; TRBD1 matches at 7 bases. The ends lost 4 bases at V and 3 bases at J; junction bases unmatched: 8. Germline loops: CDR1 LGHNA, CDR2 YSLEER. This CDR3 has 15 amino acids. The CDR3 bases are TGCGCCAGCAGCCCCGGTTCAGGGGGATACACTGAAGCTTTCTTT. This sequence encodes CASSPGSGGYTEAFF.

The CDR3 loop is CASSLDRATYNEQFF. The CDR3 DNA is TGTGCCAGCAGTCTGGACAGGGCGACCTACAATGAGCAGTTCTTC. The rearrangement joins TRBV6-5 to TRBJ2-1; 8 bases match TRBD1. Trimming took 5 bases from V and 2 from J; bases not matched to a gene: 5. CDR1 is MNHEY, CDR2 SVGAGI, per germline. The CDR3 totals 15 residues.

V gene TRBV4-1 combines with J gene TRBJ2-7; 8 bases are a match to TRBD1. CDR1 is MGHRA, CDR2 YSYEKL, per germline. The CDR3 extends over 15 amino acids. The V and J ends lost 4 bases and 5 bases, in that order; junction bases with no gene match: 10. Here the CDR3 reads CASSLTTGASHEQYF. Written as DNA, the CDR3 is TGCGCCAGCAGCCTCACGACAGGGGCTAGCCACGAGCAGTACTTC.

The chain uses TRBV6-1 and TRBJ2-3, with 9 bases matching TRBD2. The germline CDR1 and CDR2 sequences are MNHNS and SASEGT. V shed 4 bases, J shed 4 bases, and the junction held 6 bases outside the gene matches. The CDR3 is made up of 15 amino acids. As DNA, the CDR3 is TGTGCCAGCAGTGTGGGTAGCGGGGGCTCAGATACGCAGTATTTT. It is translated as CASSVGSGGSDTQYF.

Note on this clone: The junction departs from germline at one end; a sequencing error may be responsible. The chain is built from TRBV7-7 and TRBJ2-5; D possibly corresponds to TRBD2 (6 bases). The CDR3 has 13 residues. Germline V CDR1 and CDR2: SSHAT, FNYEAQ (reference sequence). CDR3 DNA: TGTGCTAGCAGTTTCGACAGCGGGGAGACCCAGTACTTC. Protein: CASSFDSGETQYF.

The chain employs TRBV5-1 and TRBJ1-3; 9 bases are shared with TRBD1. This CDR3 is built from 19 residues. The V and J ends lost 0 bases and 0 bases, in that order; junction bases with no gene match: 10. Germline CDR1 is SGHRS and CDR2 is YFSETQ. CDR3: CASSLDRDREEGSGNTIYF. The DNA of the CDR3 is TGCGCCAGCAGCTTGGATCGGGACAGGGAGGAAGGCTCTGGAAACACCATATATTTT.

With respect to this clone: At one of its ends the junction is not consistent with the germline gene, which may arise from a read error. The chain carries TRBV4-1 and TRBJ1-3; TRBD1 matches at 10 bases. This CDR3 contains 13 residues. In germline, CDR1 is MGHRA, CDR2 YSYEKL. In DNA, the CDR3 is TGCGCCAGCAGCCAAGAGGGGACAGGGGTGGGGAATTTT. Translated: CASSQEGTGVGNF.